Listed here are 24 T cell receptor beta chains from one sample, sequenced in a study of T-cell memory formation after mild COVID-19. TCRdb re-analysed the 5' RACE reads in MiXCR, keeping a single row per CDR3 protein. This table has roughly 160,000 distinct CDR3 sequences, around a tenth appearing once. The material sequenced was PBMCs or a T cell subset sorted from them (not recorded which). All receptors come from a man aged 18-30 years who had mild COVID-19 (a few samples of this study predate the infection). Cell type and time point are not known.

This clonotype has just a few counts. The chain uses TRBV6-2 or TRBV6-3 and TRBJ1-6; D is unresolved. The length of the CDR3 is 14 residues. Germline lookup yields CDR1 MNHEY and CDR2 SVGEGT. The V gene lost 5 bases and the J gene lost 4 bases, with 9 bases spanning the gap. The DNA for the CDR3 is TGTGCCAGCAGTAACGGACGTTATAATTCACCCCTCCACTTT. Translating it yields CASSNGRYNSPLHF.

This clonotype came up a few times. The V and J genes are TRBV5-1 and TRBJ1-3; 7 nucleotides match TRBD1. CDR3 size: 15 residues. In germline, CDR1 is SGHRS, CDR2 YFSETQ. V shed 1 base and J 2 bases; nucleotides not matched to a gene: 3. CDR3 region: CASSLRDSPGNTIYF. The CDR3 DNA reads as TGCGCCAGCAGCTTGAGGGACAGTCCTGGAAACACCATATATTTT.

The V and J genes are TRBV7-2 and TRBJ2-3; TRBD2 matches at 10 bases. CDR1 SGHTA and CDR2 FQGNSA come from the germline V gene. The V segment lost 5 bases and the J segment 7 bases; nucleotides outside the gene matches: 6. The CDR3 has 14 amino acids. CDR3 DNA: TGTGCCAGCAGCCCGAGCGGGGGGGGTAATACGCAGTATTTT. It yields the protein CASSPSGGGNTQYF.

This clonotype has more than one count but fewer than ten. CDR3 sequence: CASSSTTSGGGEQYF. For the CDR3, the DNA is TGCGCCAGCAGCTCGACGACTAGCGGGGGCGGCGAGCAGTACTTC. The chain recombines TRBV5-1 with TRBJ2-7, with TRBD2 matching 12 bases. The CDR3 extends over 15 amino acids. V lost 3 bases to trimming and J lost 6 bases; unmatched junction nucleotides: 7. Per germline, CDR1 SGHRS and CDR2 YFSETQ.

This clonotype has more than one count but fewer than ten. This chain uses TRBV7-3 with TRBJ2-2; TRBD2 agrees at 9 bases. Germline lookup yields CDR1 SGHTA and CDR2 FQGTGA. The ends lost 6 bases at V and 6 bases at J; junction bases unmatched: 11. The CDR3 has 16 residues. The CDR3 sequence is CASRPPGLAVAGELFF. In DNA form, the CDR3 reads TGTGCCAGCAGGCCACCGGGACTAGCTGTCGCCGGGGAGCTGTTTTTT.

As DNA, the CDR3 is TGTGCCAGCAGCAAAGACCGCCCGGGGTTCCCCTACGAGCAGTACGTC. Its protein product is CASSKDRPGFPYEQYV. This chain connects TRBV21-1 to TRBJ2-7; TRBD1 is taken as the D call from the table, unchecked against the DNA. TRBV21-1 is a pseudogene locus. The CDR3 is 16 amino acids.

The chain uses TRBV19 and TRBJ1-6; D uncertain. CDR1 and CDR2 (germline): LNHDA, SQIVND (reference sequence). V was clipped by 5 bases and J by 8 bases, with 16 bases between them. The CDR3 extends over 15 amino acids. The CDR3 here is CASSSRLVWDSPLHF. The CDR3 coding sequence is TGTGCCAGTAGTTCCCGTTTGGTATGGGATTCACCCCTCCACTTT.

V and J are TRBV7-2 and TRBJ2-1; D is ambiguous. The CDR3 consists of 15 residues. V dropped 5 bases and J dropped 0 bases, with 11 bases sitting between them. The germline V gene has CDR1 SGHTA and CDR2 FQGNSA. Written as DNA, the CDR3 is TGTGCCAGCAGCCAAGCTAGAGGCTCCTACAATGAGCAGTTCTTC. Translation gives CASSQARGSYNEQFF.

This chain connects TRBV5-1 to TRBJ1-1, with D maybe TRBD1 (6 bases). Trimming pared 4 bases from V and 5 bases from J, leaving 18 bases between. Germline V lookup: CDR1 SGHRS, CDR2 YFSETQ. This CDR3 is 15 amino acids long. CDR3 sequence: CASSVRGGKGTEAFF. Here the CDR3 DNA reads TGCGCCAGCAGCGTCAGGGGCGGGAAGGGTACTGAAGCTTTCTTT.

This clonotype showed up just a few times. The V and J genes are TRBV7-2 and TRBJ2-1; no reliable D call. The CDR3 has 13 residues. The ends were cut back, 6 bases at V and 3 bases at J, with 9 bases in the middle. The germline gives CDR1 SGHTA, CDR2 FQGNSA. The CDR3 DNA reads TGTGCCAGCAGGGAAGGGCTCTACAATGAGCAGTTCTTC. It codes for CASREGLYNEQFF.

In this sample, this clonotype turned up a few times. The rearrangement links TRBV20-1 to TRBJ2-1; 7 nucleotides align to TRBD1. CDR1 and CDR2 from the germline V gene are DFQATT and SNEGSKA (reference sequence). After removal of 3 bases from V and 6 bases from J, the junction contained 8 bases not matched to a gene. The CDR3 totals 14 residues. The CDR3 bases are TGCAGTGCTAGCCGGGACAGCGTATCCAATGAGCAGTTCTTC. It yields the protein CSASRDSVSNEQFF.

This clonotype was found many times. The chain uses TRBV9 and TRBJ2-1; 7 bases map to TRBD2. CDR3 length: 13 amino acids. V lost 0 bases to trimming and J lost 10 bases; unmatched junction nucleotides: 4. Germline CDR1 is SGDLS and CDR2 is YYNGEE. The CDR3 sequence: CASSVGVGGEQFF. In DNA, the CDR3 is TGTGCCAGCAGCGTAGGCGTGGGGGGGGAGCAGTTCTTC.

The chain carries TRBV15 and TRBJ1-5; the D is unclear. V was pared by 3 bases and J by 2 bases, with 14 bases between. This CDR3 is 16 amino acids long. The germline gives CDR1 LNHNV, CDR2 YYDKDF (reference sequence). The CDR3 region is CATSRPPLRRNQPQHF. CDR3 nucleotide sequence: TGTGCCACCAGCAGGCCCCCCTTGCGTCGCAATCAGCCCCAGCATTTT.

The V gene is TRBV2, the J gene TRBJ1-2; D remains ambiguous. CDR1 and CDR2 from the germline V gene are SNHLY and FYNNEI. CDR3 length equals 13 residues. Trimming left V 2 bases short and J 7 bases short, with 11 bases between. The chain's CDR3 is CASSENLYSGYTF. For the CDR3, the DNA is TGTGCCAGCAGTGAAAACCTTTACTCTGGCTACACCTTC.

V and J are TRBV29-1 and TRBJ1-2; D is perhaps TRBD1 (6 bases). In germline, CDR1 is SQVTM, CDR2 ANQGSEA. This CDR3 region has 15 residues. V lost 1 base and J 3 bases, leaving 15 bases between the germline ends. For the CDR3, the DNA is TGCAGCGTTGAAGGACGACAGGCAGACTACTATGGCTACACCTTC. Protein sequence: CSVEGRQADYYGYTF.

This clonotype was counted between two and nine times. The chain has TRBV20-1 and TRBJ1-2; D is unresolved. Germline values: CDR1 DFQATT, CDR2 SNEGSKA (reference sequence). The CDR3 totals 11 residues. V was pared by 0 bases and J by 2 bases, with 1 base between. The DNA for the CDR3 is TGCAGTGCTAGAGAGAACTATGGCTACACCTTC. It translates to CSARENYGYTF.

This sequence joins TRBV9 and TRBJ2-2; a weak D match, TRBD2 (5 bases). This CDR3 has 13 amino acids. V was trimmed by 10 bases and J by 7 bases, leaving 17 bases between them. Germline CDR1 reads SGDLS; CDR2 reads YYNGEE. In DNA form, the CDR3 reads TGTGCCGGTTACTGGACTCACTTCGGGGAGCTGTTTTTT. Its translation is CAGYWTHFGELFF.

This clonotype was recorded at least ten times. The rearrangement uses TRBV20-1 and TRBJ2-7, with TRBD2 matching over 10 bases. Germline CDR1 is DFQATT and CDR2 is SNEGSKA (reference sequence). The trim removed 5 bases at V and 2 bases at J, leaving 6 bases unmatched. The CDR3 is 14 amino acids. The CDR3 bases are TGCAGTGCTTCAGGACTAGCGGTGACCTACGAGCAGTACTTC. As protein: CSASGLAVTYEQYF.

CDR3 loop: CASSQVAGTGVTSGVEETQYF. In DNA form, the CDR3 reads TGTGCCAGCAGCCAAGTGGCCGGGACAGGGGTTACTAGCGGGGTCGAGGAGACCCAGTACTTC. This chain links TRBV4-2 with TRBJ2-5, with D perhaps given as TRBD1 or TRBD2 (10 bases each). The CDR3 is 21 amino acids. In germline, CDR1 is LGHNA, CDR2 YNFKEQ. V shed 1 base and J shed 5 bases, with 32 bases lying between them.

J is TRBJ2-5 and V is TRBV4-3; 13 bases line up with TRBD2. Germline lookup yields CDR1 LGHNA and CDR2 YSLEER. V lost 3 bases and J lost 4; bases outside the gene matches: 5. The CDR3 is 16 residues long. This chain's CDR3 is CASSQELAGGRETQYF. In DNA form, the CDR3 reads TGCGCCAGCAGCCAGGAACTAGCGGGGGGGCGAGAGACCCAGTACTTC.

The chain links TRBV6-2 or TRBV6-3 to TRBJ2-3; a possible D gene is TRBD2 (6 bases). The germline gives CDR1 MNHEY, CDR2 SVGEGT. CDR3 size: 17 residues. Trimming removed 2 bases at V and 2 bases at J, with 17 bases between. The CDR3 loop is CASSYPSRGAHTDTQYF. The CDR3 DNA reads TGTGCCAGCAGTTACCCGAGCCGCGGGGCTCACACAGATACGCAGTATTTT.

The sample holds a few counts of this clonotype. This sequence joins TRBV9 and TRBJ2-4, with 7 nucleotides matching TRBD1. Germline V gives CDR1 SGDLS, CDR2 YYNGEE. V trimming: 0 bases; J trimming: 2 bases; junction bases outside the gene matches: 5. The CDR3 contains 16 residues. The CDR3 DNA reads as TGTGCCAGCAGCGTAGAAGGGGGCTCTACCAAAAACATTCAGTACTTC. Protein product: CASSVEGGSTKNIQYF.

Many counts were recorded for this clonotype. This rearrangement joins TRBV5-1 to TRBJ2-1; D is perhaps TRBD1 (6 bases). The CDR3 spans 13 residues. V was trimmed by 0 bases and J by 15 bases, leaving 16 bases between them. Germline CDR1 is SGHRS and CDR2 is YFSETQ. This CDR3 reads CASSLAGTGPLFF. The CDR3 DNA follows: TGCGCCAGCAGCTTGGCCGGAACAGGGCCCCTGTTCTTC.

The CDR3, as DNA: TGTGCCAGCAGTAAAGACAGGAGCTCCTACAATGAGCAGTTCTTC. Translated, it gives CASSKDRSSYNEQFF. The chain joins TRBV2 to TRBJ2-1; a possible D gene is TRBD1 (6 bases). This CDR3 region has 15 residues. Germline V gene data show CDR1 as SNHLY and CDR2 as FYNNEI. V lost 5 bases and J lost 0, with 11 bases in between.